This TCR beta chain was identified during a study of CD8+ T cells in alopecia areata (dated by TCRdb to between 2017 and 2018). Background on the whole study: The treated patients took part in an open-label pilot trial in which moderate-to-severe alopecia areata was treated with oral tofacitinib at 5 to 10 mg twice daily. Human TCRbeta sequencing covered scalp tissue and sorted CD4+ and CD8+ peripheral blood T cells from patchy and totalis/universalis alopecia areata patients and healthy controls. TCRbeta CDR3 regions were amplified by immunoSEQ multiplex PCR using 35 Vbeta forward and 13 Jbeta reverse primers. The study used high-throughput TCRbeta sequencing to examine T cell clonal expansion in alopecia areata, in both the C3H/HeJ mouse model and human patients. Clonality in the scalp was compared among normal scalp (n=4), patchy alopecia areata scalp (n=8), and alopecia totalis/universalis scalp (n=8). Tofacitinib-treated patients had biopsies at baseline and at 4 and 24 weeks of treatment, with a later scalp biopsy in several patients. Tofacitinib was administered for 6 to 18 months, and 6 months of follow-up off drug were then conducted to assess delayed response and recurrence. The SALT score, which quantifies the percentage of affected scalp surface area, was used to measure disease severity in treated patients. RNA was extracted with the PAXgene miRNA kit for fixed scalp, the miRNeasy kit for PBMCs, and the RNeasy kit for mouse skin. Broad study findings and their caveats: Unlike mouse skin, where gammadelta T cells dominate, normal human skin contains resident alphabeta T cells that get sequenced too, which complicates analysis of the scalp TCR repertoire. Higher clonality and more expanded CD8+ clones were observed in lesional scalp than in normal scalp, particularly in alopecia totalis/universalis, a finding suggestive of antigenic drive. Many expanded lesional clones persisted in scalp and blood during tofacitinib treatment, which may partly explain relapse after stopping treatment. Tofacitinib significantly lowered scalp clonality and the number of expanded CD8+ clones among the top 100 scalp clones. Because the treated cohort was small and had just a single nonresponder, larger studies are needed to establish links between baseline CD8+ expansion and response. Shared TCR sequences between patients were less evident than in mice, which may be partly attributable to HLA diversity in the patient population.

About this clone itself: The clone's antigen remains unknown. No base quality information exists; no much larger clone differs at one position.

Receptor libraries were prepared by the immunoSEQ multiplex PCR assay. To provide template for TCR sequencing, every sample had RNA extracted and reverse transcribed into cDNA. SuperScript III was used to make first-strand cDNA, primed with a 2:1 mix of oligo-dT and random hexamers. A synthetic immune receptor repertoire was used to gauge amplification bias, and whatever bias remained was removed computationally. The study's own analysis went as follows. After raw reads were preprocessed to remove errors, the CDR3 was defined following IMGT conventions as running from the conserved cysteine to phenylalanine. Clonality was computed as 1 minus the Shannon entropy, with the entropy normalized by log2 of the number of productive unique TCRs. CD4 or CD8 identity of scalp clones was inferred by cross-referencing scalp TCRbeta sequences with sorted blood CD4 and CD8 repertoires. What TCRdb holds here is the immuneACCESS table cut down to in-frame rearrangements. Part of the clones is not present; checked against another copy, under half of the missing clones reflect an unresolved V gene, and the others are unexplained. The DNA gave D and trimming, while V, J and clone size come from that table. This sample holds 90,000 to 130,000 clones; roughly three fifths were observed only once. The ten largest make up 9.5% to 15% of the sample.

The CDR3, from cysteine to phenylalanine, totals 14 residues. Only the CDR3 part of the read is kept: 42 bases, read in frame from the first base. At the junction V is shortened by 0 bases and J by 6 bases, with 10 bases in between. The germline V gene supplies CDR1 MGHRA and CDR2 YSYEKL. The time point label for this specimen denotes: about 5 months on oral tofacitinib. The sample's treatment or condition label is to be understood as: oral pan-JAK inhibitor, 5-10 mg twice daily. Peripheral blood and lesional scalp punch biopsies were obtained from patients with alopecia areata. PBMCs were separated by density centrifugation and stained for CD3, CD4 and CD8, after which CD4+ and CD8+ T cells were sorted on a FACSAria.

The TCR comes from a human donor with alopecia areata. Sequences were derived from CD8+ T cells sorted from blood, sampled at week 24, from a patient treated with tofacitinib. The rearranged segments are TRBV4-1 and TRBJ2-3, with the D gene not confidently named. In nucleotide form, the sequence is TGCGCCAGCAGCCAAGATCAGGCAGCTGATACGCAGTATTTT. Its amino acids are CASSQDQAADTQYF.